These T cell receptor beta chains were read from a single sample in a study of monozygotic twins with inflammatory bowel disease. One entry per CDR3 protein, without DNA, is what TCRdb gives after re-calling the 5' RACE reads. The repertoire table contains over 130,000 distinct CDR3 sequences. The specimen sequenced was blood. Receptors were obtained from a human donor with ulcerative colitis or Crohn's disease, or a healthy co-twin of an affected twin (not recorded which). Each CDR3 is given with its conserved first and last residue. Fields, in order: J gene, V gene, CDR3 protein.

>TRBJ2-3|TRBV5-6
CASSWDRGLTDTQYF
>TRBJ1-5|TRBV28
CASISPAGRGQPQHF
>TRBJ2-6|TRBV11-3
CASRPTGANVLTF
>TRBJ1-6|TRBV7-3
CASSFTSDSPLHF
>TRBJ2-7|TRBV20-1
CSATNQGYEQYF
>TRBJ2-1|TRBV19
CASSTGLVGNEQFF
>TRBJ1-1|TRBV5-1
CASSPSGHQAFF
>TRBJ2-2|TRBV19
CASVRAPTGELFF
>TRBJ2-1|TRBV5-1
CASSIGQVYNEQFF
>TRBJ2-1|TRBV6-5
CASSYSGARRGDEQFF
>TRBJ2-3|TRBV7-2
CASSLGEKDTQYF
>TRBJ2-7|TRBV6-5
CASSYVRQGTEQYF
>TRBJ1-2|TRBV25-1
CASGEQTYGYTF
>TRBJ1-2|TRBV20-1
CSANGQGNYGYTF
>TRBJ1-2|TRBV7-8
CASSLALVYRDPLGYTF
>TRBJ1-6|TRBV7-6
CASSLQGAFSWSPLHF
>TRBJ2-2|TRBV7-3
CASSNGGQYTGELFF
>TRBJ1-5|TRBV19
CASSSTGTVNQPQHF
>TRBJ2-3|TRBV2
CAQRAGQGTDTQYF
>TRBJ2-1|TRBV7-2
CASRQQGAFGQFF